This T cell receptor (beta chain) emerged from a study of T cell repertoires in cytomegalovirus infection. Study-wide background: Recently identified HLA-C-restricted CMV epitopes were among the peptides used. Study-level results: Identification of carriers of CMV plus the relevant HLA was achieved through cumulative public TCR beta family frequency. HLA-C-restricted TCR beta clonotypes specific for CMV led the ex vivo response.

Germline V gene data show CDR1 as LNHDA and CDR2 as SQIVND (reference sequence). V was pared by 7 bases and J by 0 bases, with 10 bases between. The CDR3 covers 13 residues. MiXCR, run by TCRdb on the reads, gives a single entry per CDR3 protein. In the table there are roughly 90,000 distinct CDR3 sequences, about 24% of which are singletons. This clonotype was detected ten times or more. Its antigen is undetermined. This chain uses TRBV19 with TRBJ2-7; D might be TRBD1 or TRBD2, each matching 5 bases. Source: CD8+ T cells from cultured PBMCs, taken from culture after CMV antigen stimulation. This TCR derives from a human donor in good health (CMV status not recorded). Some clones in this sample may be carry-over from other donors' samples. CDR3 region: CASTGGSSYEQYF. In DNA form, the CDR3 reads TGTGCCAGTACTGGGGGAAGCTCCTACGAGCAGTACTTC.